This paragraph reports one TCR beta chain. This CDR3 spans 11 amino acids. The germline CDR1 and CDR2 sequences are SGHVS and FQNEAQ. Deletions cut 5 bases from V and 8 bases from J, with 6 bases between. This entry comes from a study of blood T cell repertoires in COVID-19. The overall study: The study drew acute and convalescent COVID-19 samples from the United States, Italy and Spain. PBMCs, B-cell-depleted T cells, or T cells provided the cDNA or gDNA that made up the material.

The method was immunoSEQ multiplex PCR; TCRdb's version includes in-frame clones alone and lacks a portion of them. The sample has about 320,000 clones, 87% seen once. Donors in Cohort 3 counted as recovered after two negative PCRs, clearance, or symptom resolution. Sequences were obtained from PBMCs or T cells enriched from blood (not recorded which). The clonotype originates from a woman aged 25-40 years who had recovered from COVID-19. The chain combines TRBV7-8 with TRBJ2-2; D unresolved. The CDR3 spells CASSRRGELFF. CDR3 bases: TGTGCCAGCAGCCGGCGGGGGGAGCTGTTTTTT.